This T cell receptor (beta chain) appears in the sequencing data of a study of long-term antiretroviral therapy in people with HIV. Trimming took off 0 bases at V and 0 bases at J, with 6 bases between the two ends. Germline-derived CDR1 and CDR2 are SQVTM and ANQGSEA. The CDR3 consists of 14 residues. The immunoSEQ assay was v3.0, run at survey level. The table came from immunoSEQ multiplex PCR; TCRdb's copy has only in-frame clones and leaves some out. The table has over 20,000 clones, about 88% seen once. This sequence originates from a man in his sixties with HIV. This chain joins TRBV29-1 and TRBJ1-3; D is unresolved. Source: unsorted PBMCs, taken 0.6 years after starting antiretroviral therapy. Here the CDR3 DNA reads TGCAGCGTTGAAGAGCCGTACTCTGGAAACACCATATATTTT. Its protein product is CSVEEPYSGNTIYF.